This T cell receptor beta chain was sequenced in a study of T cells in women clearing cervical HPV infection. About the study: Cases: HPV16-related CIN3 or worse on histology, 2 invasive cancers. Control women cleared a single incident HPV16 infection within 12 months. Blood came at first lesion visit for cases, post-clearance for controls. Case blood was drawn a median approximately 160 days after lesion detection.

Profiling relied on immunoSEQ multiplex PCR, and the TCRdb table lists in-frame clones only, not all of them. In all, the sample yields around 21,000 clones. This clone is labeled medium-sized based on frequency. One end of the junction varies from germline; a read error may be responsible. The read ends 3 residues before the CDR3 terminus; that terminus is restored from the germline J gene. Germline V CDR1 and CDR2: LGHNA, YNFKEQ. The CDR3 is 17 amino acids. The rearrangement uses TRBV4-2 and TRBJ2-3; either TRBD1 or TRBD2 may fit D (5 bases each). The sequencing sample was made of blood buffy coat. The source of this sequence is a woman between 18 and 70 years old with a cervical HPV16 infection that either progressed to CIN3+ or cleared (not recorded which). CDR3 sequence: CASSQTFREGHTDTQYF. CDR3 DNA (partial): TGCGCCAGCAGCCAAACGTTTCGAGAGGGGCACACAGATACG.